This T cell receptor (beta chain) emerged from a study of cytomegalovirus exposure and HLA in healthy donors. Note on this clone: The target antigen is unknown.

CDR3 size: 15 residues. The germline V gene encodes CDR1 SGHRS and CDR2 YFSETQ. Trimming shortened V by 4 bases and J by 8 bases, and 21 bases separated the two germline ends. Study-level results: When analyzed later, the rates of TCR association showed variation by HLA locus, with DRB1 the most and HLA-C the fewest. Several V segments, TRBV6-2 and TRBV6-3 among them, could not be told apart and were dropped. Roughly uniform depth of sequencing across donors was assumed in presence/absence analyses.

The study ran its PCR with 60 Vbeta and 13 Jbeta primers. The repertoire was sequenced with immunoSEQ multiplex PCR; TCRdb's copy has only in-frame clones and lacks some. The sample consists of 150,000 or so clones, 60% to 80% of them appearing once. Each donor's status was that of a healthy bone marrow donor. The specimen was PBMCs. The gene calls are TRBV5-1 and TRBJ1-1, with D perhaps matching TRBD1 (6 bases). This clonotype was obtained from a woman in her forties or fifties in good health and CMV-seropositive. The CDR3 spells CASSTAYGTYLEAFF. The CDR3 DNA follows: TGCGCCAGCAGCACCGCCTACGGGACATATTTAGAAGCTTTCTTT.